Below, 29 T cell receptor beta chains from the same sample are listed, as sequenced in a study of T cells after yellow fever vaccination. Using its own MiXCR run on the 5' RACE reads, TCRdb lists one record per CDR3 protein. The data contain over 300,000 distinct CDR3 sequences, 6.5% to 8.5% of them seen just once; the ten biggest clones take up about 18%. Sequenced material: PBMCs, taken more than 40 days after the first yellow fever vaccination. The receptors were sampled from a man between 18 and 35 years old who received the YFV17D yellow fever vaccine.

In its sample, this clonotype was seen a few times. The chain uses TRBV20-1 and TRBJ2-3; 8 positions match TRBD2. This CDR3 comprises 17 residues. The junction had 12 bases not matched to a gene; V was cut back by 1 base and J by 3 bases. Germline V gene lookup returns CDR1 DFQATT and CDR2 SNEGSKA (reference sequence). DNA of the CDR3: TGCAGTGCTAGAGTTCAGGGGTTAGCGGGGACGACAGATACGCAGTATTTT. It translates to CSARVQGLAGTTDTQYF.

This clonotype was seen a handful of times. CDR3 sequence reads: CASRSYGWGLNSPLHF. DNA of the CDR3: TGTGCCAGCAGAAGTTACGGGTGGGGGCTTAATTCACCCCTCCACTTT. The rearrangement uses TRBV21-1 and TRBJ1-6; the DNA was not compared with TRBD1, the D call given in the table. TRBV21-1 has pseudogene status. The CDR3 runs 16 residues.

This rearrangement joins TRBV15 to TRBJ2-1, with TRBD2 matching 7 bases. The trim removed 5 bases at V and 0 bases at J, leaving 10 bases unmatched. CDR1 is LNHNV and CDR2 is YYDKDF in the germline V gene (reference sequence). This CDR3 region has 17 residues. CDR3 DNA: TGTGCCACCAGCTGGCAGTCGGGGGGAAGCTCCTACAATGAGCAGTTCTTC. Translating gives CATSWQSGGSSYNEQFF. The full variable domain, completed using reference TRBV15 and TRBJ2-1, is DAMVIQNPRYQVTQFGKPVTLSCSQTLNHNVMYWYQQKSSQAPKLLFHYYDKDFNNEADTPDNFQSRRPNTSFCFLDIRSPGLGDTAMYLCATSWQSGGSSYNEQFFGPGTRLTVL.

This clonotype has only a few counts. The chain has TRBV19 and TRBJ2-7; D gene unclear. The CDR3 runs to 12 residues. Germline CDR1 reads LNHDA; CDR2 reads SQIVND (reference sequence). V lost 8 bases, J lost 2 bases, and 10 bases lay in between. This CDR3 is CASHRVAYEQYF. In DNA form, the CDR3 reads TGTGCCAGTCACCGGGTCGCCTACGAGCAGTACTTC.

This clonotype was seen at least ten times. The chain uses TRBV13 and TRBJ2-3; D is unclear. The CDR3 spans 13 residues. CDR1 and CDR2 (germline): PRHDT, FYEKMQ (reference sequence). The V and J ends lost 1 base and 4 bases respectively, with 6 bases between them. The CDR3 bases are TGTGCCAGCAGCTTAGCTGGGGCAGATACGCAGTATTTT. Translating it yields CASSLAGADTQYF.

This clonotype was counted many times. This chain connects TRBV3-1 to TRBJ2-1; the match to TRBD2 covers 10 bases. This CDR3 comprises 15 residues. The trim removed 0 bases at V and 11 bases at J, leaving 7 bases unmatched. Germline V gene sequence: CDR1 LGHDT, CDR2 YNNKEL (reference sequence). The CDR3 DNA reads TGTGCCAGCAGCCAAGATCTGTGGACTAGCGGACAGCAGTTCTTC. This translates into CASSQDLWTSGQQFF.

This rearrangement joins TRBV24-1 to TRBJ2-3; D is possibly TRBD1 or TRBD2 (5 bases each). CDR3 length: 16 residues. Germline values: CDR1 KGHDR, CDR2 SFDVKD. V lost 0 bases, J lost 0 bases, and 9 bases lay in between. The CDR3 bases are TGTGCCACCAGTGATTTGTCGGGACCTAGCACAGATACGCAGTATTTT. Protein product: CATSDLSGPSTDTQYF.

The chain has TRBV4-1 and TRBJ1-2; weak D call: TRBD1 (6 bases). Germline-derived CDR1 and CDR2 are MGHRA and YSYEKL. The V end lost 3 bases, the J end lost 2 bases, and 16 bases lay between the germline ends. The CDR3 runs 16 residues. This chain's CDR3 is CASSHLRGDRNYGYTF. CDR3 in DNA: TGCGCCAGCAGCCACCTGAGGGGAGACAGGAACTATGGCTACACCTTC.

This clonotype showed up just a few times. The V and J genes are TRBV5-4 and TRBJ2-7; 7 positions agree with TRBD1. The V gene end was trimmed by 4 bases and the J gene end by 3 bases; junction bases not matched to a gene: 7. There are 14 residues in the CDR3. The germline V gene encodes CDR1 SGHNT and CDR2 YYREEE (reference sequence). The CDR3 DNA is TGTGCCAGCAGCAAACCCGGGACAGTCTACGAGCAGTACTTC. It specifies CASSKPGTVYEQYF.

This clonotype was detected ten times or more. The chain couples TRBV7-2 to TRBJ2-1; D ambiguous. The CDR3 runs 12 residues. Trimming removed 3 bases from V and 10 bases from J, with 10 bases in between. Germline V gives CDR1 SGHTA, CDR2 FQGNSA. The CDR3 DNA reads TGTGCCAGCAGCTTCGGACGTGTGGAGCAGTTCTTC. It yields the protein CASSFGRVEQFF.

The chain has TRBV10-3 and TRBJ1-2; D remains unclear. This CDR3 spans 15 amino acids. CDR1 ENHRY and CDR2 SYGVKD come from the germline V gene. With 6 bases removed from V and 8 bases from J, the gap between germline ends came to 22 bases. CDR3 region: CAIRDSSAGGEGYTF. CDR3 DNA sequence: TGTGCCATCAGGGATAGTTCGGCCGGTGGGGAGGGCTACACCTTC.

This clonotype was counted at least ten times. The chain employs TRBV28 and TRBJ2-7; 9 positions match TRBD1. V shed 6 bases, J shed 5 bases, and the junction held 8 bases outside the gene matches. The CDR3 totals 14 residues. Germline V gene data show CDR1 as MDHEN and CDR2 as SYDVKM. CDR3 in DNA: TGTGCCAGCAGCGGAGGACAGGGGATTCACGAGCAGTACGTC. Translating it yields CASSGGQGIHEQYV.

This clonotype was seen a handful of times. The CDR3 is CASSLALQGTGELFF. CDR3 DNA sequence: TGCGCCAGCAGCTTGGCCTTACAGGGAACCGGGGAGCTGTTTTTT. This chain links TRBV5-1 with TRBJ2-2, with D perhaps matching TRBD1 (6 bases). This CDR3 is 15 amino acids long. V was shortened by 0 bases and J by 5 bases, with 11 bases between the two germline ends. Germline CDR1 and CDR2: SGHRS and YFSETQ.

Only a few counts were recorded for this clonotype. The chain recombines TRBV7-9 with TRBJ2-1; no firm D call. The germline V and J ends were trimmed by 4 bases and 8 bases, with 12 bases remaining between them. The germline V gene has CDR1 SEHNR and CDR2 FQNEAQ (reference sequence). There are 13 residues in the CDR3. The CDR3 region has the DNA TGTGCCAGCAGCTCCAGGAGTGGGGATGAGCAGTTCTTC. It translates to CASSSRSGDEQFF.

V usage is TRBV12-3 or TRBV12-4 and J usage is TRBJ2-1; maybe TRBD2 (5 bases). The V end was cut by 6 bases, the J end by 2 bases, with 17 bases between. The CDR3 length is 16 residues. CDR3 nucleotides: TGTGCCAGCAGCCCCCCGGGGAGCGCCACCTACAATGAGCAGTTCTTC. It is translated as CASSPPGSATYNEQFF.

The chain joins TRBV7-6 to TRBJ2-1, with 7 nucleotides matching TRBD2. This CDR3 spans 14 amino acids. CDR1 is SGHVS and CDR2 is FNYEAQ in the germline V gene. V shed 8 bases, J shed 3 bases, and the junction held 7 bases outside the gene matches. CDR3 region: CASSGGGLYNEQFF. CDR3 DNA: TGTGCCAGCTCTGGCGGGGGTCTCTACAATGAGCAGTTCTTC.

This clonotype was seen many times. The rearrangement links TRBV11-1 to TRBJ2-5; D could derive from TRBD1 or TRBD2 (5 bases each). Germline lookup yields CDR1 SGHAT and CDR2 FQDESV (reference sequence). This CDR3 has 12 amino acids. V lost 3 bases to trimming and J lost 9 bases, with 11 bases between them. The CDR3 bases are TGTGCCAGCAGCTTTACGGGACCAGCCCAGTACTTC. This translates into CASSFTGPAQYF.

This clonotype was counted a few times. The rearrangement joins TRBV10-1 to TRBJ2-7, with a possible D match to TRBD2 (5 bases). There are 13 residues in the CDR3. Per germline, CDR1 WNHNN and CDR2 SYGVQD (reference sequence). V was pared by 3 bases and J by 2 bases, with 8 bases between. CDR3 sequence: CASSDDGAYEQYF. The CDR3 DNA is TGCGCCAGCAGTGACGACGGGGCCTACGAGCAGTACTTC.

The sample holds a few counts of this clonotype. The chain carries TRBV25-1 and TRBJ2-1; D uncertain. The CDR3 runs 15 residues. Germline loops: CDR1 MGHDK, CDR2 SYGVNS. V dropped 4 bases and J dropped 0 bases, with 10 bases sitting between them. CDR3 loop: CASSGGVSSYNEQFF. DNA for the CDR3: TGTGCCAGCAGTGGAGGCGTTAGCTCCTACAATGAGCAGTTCTTC.

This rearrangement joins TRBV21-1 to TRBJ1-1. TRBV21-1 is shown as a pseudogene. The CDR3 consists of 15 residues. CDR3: CASSLQRGRITEAFF. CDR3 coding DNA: TGTGCCAGCAGCCTCCAAAGAGGACGAATCACTGAAGCTTTCTTT.

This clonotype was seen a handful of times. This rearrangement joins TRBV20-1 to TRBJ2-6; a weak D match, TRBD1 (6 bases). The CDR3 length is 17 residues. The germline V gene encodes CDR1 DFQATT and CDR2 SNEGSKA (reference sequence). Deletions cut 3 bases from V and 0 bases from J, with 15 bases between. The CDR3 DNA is TGCAGTGCTAGCGCAGGGGCCTTAATCTCTGGGGCCAACGTCCTGACTTTC. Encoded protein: CSASAGALISGANVLTF.

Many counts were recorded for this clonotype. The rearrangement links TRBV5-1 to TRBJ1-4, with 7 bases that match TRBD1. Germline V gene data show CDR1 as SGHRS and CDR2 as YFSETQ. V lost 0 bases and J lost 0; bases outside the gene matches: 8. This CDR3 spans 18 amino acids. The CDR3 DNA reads TGCGCCAGCAGCTTGGATAAGGGACAGACTGCAACTAATGAAAAACTGTTTTTT. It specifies CASSLDKGQTATNEKLFF.

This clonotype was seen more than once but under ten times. CDR3 nucleotides: TGCGCCAGCAGCTTGAGGCAGGGGGAGAATGAGCAGTTCTTC. It specifies CASSLRQGENEQFF. The chain couples TRBV5-1 to TRBJ2-1; 7 nucleotides agree with TRBD1. This CDR3 has 14 residues. V shed 1 base, J shed 7 bases, and the junction held 5 bases outside the gene matches. Germline V gives CDR1 SGHRS, CDR2 YFSETQ.

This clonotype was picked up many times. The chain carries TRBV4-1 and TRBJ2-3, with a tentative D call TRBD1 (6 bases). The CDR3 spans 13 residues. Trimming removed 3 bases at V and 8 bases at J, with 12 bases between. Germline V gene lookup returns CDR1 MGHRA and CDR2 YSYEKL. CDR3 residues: CASSQTGWGTQYF. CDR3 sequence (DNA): TGCGCCAGCAGCCAGACAGGTTGGGGTACGCAGTATTTT.

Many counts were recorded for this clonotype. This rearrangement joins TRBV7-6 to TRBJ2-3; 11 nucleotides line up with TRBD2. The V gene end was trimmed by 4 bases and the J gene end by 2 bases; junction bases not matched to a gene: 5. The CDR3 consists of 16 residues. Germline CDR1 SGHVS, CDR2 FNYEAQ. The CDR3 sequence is CASSSLAGDDTDTQYF. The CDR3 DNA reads TGTGCCAGCAGCTCACTAGCGGGAGATGACACAGATACGCAGTATTTT.

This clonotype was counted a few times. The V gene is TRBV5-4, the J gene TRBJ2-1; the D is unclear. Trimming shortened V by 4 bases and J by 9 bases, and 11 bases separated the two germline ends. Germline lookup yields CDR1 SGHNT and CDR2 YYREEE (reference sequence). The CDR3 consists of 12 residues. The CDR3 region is CASSLLWAEQFF. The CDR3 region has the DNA TGTGCCAGCAGCCTCCTATGGGCTGAGCAGTTCTTC. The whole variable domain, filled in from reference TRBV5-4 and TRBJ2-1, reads ETGVTQSPTHLIKTRGQQVTLRCSSQSGHNTVSWYQQALGQGPQFIFQYYREEENGRGNFPPRFSGLQFPNYSSELNVNALELDDSALYLCASSLLWAEQFFGPGTRLTVL.

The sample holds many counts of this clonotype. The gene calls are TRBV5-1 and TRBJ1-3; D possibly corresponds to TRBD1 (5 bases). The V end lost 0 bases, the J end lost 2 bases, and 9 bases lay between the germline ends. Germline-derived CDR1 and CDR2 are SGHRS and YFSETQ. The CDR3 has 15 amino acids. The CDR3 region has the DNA TGCGCCAGCAGCTTGGTGGGGGGGACTGGAAACACCATATATTTT. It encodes CASSLVGGTGNTIYF.

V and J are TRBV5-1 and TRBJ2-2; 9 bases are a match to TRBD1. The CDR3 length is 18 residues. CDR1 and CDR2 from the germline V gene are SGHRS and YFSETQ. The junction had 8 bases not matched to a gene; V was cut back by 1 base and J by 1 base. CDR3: CASSLFGGQGKNTGELFF. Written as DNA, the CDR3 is TGCGCCAGCAGCTTGTTTGGGGGACAGGGAAAGAACACCGGGGAGCTGTTTTTT.

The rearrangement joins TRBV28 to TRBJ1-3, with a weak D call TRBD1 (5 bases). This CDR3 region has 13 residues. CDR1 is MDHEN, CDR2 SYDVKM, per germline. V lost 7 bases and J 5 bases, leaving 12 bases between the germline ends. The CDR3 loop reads CASTAGLRNTIYF. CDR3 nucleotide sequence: TGTGCCAGCACGGCAGGGCTGAGAAACACCATATATTTT.